This is a list of T cell receptor beta chains from one sample in a study of T-cell reconstitution after alpha-beta-depleted transplantation in children. One entry per CDR3 protein, called by TCRdb with MiXCR from the PCR reads. The table shows 100,000 or so distinct CDR3 sequences, with around 6.1% occurring only once. The sequencing here drew on PBMCs, mostly from graft donor cells, taken 60 days after TCRalphabeta/CD19-depleted stem cell transplant. The source of these receptors is a female patient aged 2-9 years who had a stem cell transplant for Fanconi anemia, so the T cells may come from the graft donor. The CDR3 runs from the conserved cysteine through the conserved F or W. The order of the fields is clone size, V gene, CDR3 protein. Rows give clone size only sometimes, using once, few, many, or a class for an expanded clone.

>many|TRBV11-1
CASSLQESRTGIEETQYF
>many|TRBV12-3/TRBV12-4
CASSLMAGYNEQFF
>many|TRBV14
CASSQELDPQVGELFF
>many|TRBV29-1
CSVAHGGYNEQFF
>many|TRBV7-9
CASRIQGASTEAFF
>-|TRBV5-1
CASSLGDGDYNIQYF
>few|TRBV21-1
CASSKWGPPGQGGQENTEAFF
>many|TRBV4-1
CASSQDRLSGANVLTF
>-|TRBV19
CASSNRRPSYNEQFF
>many|TRBV27
CASSKITGVVAKNIQYF
>many|TRBV6-2/TRBV6-3
CASGERGQTYEQYF
>many|TRBV20-1
CSARDDSGGITDTQYF
>many|TRBV3-1
CASSYGLAGGPNADTQYF
>many|TRBV5-6
CASRSGVENTEAFF
>-|TRBV18
CASSRTGIPQRYF
>few|TRBV28
CASSLLLQGAFEGYTF
>many|TRBV11-2
CASSSGLVLETQYF
>few|TRBV20-1
CSARDLINTIYF
>many|TRBV20-1
CSARTGSSYNEQFF
>many|TRBV7-9
CASSLFGGLSYNEQFF
>many|TRBV4-1
CASSQDVHGNEQFF
>-|TRBV28
CASSLVSGGLSGNTIYF
>many|TRBV28
CASTGPSRGTEAFF
>many|TRBV14
CASSLPTRRSPAYEQYF
>many|TRBV10-3
CAISDRDRGNQPQHF
>many|TRBV10-3
CAIRDGTNYEQYF
>few|TRBV19
CASSIYGIHNEQFF
>many|TRBV29-1
CSVALRETQYF
>many|TRBV5-1
CASSFATFWEQFF
>many|TRBV5-1
CASSFEKLSYNEQFF
>many|TRBV2
CASSEARGGYQETQYF
>many|TRBV5-1
CASSLEVRGLYGYTF
>few|TRBV28
CASSKYTDTQYF
>few|TRBV5-1
CASSLEGTRSVLIYGYTF
>many|TRBV5-1
CASSLDGWSQSTDTQYF
>-|TRBV2
CASCFPPQGRLAGNEQFF
>many|TRBV27
CASSLSLDTEAFF
>many|TRBV20-1
CSVSLFASTVSYEQYF
>-|TRBV20-1
CSANRVRGDTQYF
>many|TRBV18
CASSSYSYEQYF
>-|TRBV5-6
CASSAGQVQFYGYTF
>few|TRBV6-5
CASSYPTQDYSTDTQYF